Detailed here is one TCR beta chain. It has no known antigen specificity. Base qualities were left out, and no much larger clone turns up one base away. This specimen belongs to a study of spatial heterogeneity in lung cancer (dated by TCRdb to about 2019). For the study in its entirety: Beta-chain transcripts were consistently detected in greater numbers than alpha-chain transcripts, which likely reflected higher beta-chain transcript abundance. The study linked features of the TCR repertoire to counts of nonsynonymous mutations, which were determined by whole-exome sequencing of tumor tissue. In the raw uncorrected reads, each unique combination of TCR and UMI appeared on average more than ten times. Both alpha and beta chains were TCR-sequenced in samples taken at surgery, namely 220 tumor regions, around 64 matched nontumor lung samples and just over 55 PBMC samples. The study quantitatively compared TCR alpha and beta repertoires across multiple tumor regions, matched nontumor lung and blood in non-small cell lung cancer.

General findings and caveats noted by the study authors: Additional single-cell paired TCR alpha and beta sequencing was considered necessary to confirm, at a functional level, the hypothesis that regional TCRs recognize regional mutations. Ubiquitous expanded tumor TCRs were found in blood more often at tumor resection than at routine follow-up.

Taken from cysteine to phenylalanine, the CDR3 has 17 residues. Only the CDR3 DNA is retained, 51 bases long and in frame from the first base. V is shortened by 6 bases, J by 4 bases, and the region joining them spans 24 bases. For CDR1 and CDR2, the germline V gene lists SNHLY and FYNNEI. Receptors were amplified or captured by 5' RACE. The data were produced on a NextSeq 500. The TCR library protocol attached a unique molecular identifier to each TCR cDNA molecule to allow correction of PCR and sequencing errors. For the original study's pipeline: TCR identification, UMI-based error correction and CDR3 extraction were all carried out with Decombinator tools. Expanded TCRs were defined as those above a frequency of 2 per 1,000, corresponding to the top 1% of the tumor frequency distribution. Renyi diversity was computed with the R vegan package after each repertoire had been subsampled 100 times to 5,000 TCRs. CDR3 similarity networks were constructed using string-kernel similarity of amino acid triplets, with links drawn between CDR3s whose pairwise similarity was above 0.82. TCRdb reran the public reads through fastp at Q25 and MiXCR, keeping productive beta chains. For every CDR3 protein sequence, its rows merge into one entry that carries the most common genes and DNA. These V and J calls derive from TCRdb rather than the authors' analysis. The sample table contains 60,000 to 80,000 distinct CDR3 sequences; only one count was recorded for about 14% of them. Jointly, the top ten make up roughly 6.9% of the sample.

The sample's time point label, in plain terms: sample taken at primary tumor resection. For TCR sequencing, whole RNA was extracted from tumor and nontumor lung tissue, or from cryopreserved PBMC samples, and no cell sorting was done. The donors were more than 65 patients from the lung TRACERx cohort who had early-stage, untreated non-small cell lung cancer. Patients were selected for TCR sequencing only if sufficient RNA was available from at least two tumor regions. This receptor was taken from a male donor with early-stage non-small cell lung cancer. Recombination connected TRBV2 to TRBJ1-2; the D region possibly corresponds to TRBD1 (5 bases align). Sequencing was performed on PBMCs, taken at surgery. The encoded CDR3 is CASRRGANRDGPYGYTF. The DNA sequence is TGTGCCAGCAGGAGGGGAGCAAACCGGGACGGCCCCTATGGCTACACCTTC.